The 2 T cell receptor beta chains below come from one sample, sequenced in a study of persistence of HIV-infected CD4 T cells. Antigens for these TCRs are unknown. An overlapping HIV-1 Gag peptide pool stimulated these cells at 0.95 to 1 ug/peptide/mL. Sorting selected CD4+ T cells upregulating both CD40 ligand and CD69. Sequencing used immunoSEQ version 4 in survey mode. The protocol was immunoSEQ multiplex PCR, while the TCRdb copy is restricted to in-frame clones and leaves out a portion. This sample has about 27,000 clones, with around 67% found just once. This specimen consisted of CD4+ T cells sorted from PBMCs after roughly 20-hour stimulation, obtained from a patient who received antiretroviral therapy. All receptors derive from an adult man with HIV who was CMV-seropositive.

V and J are TRBV24-1 and TRBJ2-2; no clear D gene. Trimming took 0 bases from V and 3 from J, leaving 7 bases between them. The CDR3 covers 15 residues. Germline V gene sequence: CDR1 KGHDR, CDR2 SFDVKD. CDR3 in DNA: TGTGCCACCAGTGATTTGGGGCCGCACACCGGGGAGCTGTTTTTT. This gives the protein CATSDLGPHTGELFF.

A few counts support this clone. V is TRBV5-1 and J is TRBJ2-3, with D maybe TRBD1 (6 bases). This CDR3 region has 13 residues. The V gene lost 0 bases and the J gene lost 7 bases, with 9 bases spanning the gap. CDR1 is SGHRS, CDR2 YFSETQ, per germline. The CDR3 nucleotides are TGCGCCAGCAGCTTGGGGGACATCCATACGCAGTATTTT. Protein sequence: CASSLGDIHTQYF.